Each of the 30 T cell receptor beta chains below was sequenced from the same sample in a study of long-term antiretroviral therapy in people with HIV. Sequencing used immunoSEQ v3.0 at survey level. Assay used: immunoSEQ multiplex PCR; TCRdb lists only in-frame clones, some missing. The table has about 25,000 clones, approximately 83% seen once. The sequenced sample was unsorted PBMCs, obtained 1.2 years after starting antiretroviral therapy. These receptors were taken from a middle-aged man with HIV.

The chain has TRBV5-4 and TRBJ2-7, with D hard to call. The V gene lost 0 bases and the J gene lost 3 bases, with 1 base spanning the gap. CDR1 and CDR2 from the germline V gene are SGHNT and YYREEE (reference sequence). The CDR3 covers 11 residues. CDR3 loop: CASSLGYEQYF. In DNA, the CDR3 is TGTGCCAGCAGCTTGGGCTACGAGCAGTACTTC. The full variable domain, completed using reference TRBV5-4 and TRBJ2-7, is ETGVTQSPTHLIKTRGQQVTLRCSSQSGHNTVSWYQQALGQGPQFIFQYYREEENGRGNFPPRFSGLQFPNYSSELNVNALELDDSALYLCASSLGYEQYFGPGTRLTVT.

This clone was found once. This chain joins TRBV10-3 and TRBJ2-1; possibly TRBD2 for D (5 bases). CDR1 ENHRY and CDR2 SYGVKD come from the germline V gene. The CDR3 loop spans 14 amino acids. The V gene lost 2 bases and the J gene lost 10 bases, with 15 bases spanning the gap. DNA for the CDR3: TGTGCCATCAGTGAGGAGGGTATGCCCTGGGAGCAGTTCTTC. This encodes CAISEEGMPWEQFF.

The J gene is TRBJ2-3, the V gene TRBV7-9; possibly TRBD1 for D (5 bases). The V end was cut by 7 bases, the J end by 4 bases, with 6 bases between. The CDR3 contains 11 residues. Germline V gives CDR1 SEHNR, CDR2 FQNEAQ (reference sequence). CDR3 nucleotides: TGTGCCAGCAAGACAGCAGATACGCAGTATTTT. It is translated as CASKTADTQYF. The full variable domain, rest sourced from reference TRBV7-9 and TRBJ2-3, is DTGVSQNPRHKITKRGQNVTFRCDPISEHNRLYWYRQTLGQGPEFLTYFQNEAQLEKSRLLSDRFSAERPKGSFSTLEIQRTEQGDSAMYLCASKTADTQYFGPGTRLTVL.

In its sample, this clone was seen once. The V and J genes are TRBV7-2 and TRBJ2-1; 10 bases line up with TRBD1. V shed 1 base and J 4 bases; nucleotides not matched to a gene: 4. CDR1 SGHTA and CDR2 FQGNSA come from the germline V gene. The CDR3 sequence is 16 residues long. In DNA, the CDR3 is TGTGCCAGCAGCTTAGGTCGGGACAGGGGATACAATGAGCAGTTCTTC. Protein product: CASSLGRDRGYNEQFF.

This clone was seen only once. The CDR3 bases are TGTGCCAGCAGTCCGACAGGGGAAATGTACACTGAAGCTTTCTTT. Translation gives CASSPTGEMYTEAFF. The chain employs TRBV28 and TRBJ1-1, with 8 bases lining up with TRBD1. The CDR3 sequence is 15 residues long. V gave up 5 bases and J gave up 3 bases; unmatched junction bases: 8. The germline V gene has CDR1 MDHEN and CDR2 SYDVKM.

With regard to this clone: At one boundary the junction diverges from the germline segment, which might be a read error. This chain links TRBV10-3 with TRBJ1-4, with D possibly TRBD1 on 5 matching bases. Germline CDR1 is ENHRY and CDR2 is SYGVKD. The CDR3 consists of 13 residues. CDR3 DNA sequence: TGTGCCATCAGTGGTGGGACTAACGAAAAACTGTTTTTT. It yields the protein CAISGGTNEKLFF.

This clone was recorded once. This chain joins TRBV27 and TRBJ2-1; 7 bases are shared with TRBD2. V was pared by 8 bases and J by 10 bases, with 8 bases of the junction left unmatched. The CDR3 is 12 residues long. Per the germline V gene, CDR1 is MNHEY and CDR2 is SMNVEV (reference sequence). CDR3 region: CASAGPGLEQFF. The CDR3 DNA is TGTGCCAGCGCAGGGCCGGGACTAGAGCAGTTCTTC.

This clone was seen a handful of times. The chain combines TRBV9 with TRBJ1-6; 9 bases align to TRBD1. The germline V gene encodes CDR1 SGDLS and CDR2 YYNGEE. Trimming cost V 4 bases and J 5 bases; bases outside gene matches: 7. The CDR3 length is 16 residues. In nucleotides, the CDR3 is TGTGCCAGCAGCCCTCGGACAGGGGACAATAATTCACCCCTCCACTTT. Protein: CASSPRTGDNNSPLHF. The complete variable domain, with remaining parts taken from reference TRBV9 and TRBJ1-6, reads DSGVTQTPKHLITATGQRVTLRCSPRSGDLSVYWYQQSLDQGLQFLIQYYNGEERAKGNILERFSAQQFPDLHSELNLSSLELGDSALYFCASSPRTGDNNSPLHFGNGTRLTVT.

The chain employs TRBV6-6 and TRBJ2-3; no reliable D call. The V end was cut by 5 bases, the J end by 4 bases, with 10 bases between. Germline V gene sequence: CDR1 MNHNY, CDR2 SVGAGI (reference sequence). The CDR3 sequence is 13 residues long. The chain's CDR3 is CASSRLLSDTQYF. CDR3 nucleotide sequence: TGTGCCAGCAGTAGACTCCTATCAGATACGCAGTATTTT.

The chain employs TRBV10-3 and TRBJ2-5; weak D call: TRBD1 (5 bases). The CDR3 loop spans 13 amino acids. Trimming took 4 bases from V and 2 from J, leaving 8 bases between them. Per germline, CDR1 ENHRY and CDR2 SYGVKD. The CDR3 DNA follows: TGTGCCATCAGTGCAGGGCGGCAAGAGACCCAGTACTTC. This codes for CAISAGRQETQYF.

The CDR3 region has the DNA TGTGCCAGCACGCGAAGGGGGAACTCACCCCTCCACTTT. The encoded protein is CASTRRGNSPLHF. The chain joins TRBV2 to TRBJ1-6; tentatively, D is TRBD1 (6 bases). The V and J ends lost 7 bases and 10 bases respectively, with 14 bases between them. The CDR3 consists of 13 residues. Germline CDR1 reads SNHLY; CDR2 reads FYNNEI.

CDR3 sequence reads: CAISLGTATNEKLFF. In nucleotides, the CDR3 is TGTGCCATCAGTCTCGGGACAGCCACTAATGAAAAACTGTTTTTT. This sequence joins TRBV10-3 and TRBJ1-4; 7 bases match TRBD1. Germline loops: CDR1 ENHRY, CDR2 SYGVKD. The CDR3 has 15 amino acids. V shed 5 bases and J 2 bases; nucleotides not matched to a gene: 5.

The V and J genes are TRBV27 and TRBJ2-1; the D is unclear. V shed 1 base and J shed 8 bases, with 6 bases lying between them. The CDR3 has 12 residues. Germline values: CDR1 MNHEY, CDR2 SMNVEV (reference sequence). This chain's CDR3 is CASSLFGYEQFF. The CDR3 nucleotides read TGTGCCAGCAGTTTATTTGGTTATGAGCAGTTCTTC.

The genes are TRBV6-5 and TRBJ2-2, with D hard to call. V lost 0 bases, J lost 5 bases, and 4 bases lay in between. Germline CDR1 reads MNHEY; CDR2 reads SVGAGI. The CDR3 totals 13 residues. CDR3 bases: TGTGCCAGCAGTTACTCTACGACCGGGGAGCTGTTTTTT. The encoded protein is CASSYSTTGELFF.

The V call is TRBV7-6, the J call TRBJ1-2; TRBD1 matches at 7 bases. V dropped 1 base and J dropped 3; count of bases not matched to a gene: 5. Per the germline V gene, CDR1 is SGHVS and CDR2 is FNYEAQ. The CDR3 length is 15 residues. CDR3 loop: CASSLGRGLDYGYTF. Written as DNA, the CDR3 is TGTGCCAGCAGCTTAGGAAGGGGGCTAGACTATGGCTACACCTTC.

This chain connects TRBV2 to TRBJ1-2; no clear D. Germline V gives CDR1 SNHLY, CDR2 FYNNEI. This CDR3 comprises 11 residues. The V and J ends lost 8 bases and 8 bases respectively, with 12 bases between them. CDR3 coding DNA: TGTGCCAGCGCAGGAGCGAGGGGCTACACCTTC. It encodes CASAGARGYTF.

The chain carries TRBV7-9 and TRBJ1-4; no clear D gene. V lost 5 bases and J 0 bases, leaving 7 bases between the germline ends. The V gene's germline CDR1 is SEHNR and CDR2 FQNEAQ (reference sequence). The CDR3 is 14 residues long. Here the CDR3 reads CASSRDATNEKLFF. In DNA form, the CDR3 reads TGTGCCAGCAGCCGAGATGCAACTAATGAAAAACTGTTTTTT.

This clone was seen more than once but under ten times. J is TRBJ1-2 and V is TRBV5-6, with a tentative D call TRBD1 (5 bases). The CDR3 is 17 amino acids. Trimming shortened V by 4 bases and J by 9 bases, and 28 bases separated the two germline ends. Per the germline V gene, CDR1 is SGHDT and CDR2 is YYEEEE. The CDR3 DNA follows: TGTGCCAGCAGCATGGGACCGGAACCCAACCATCTCGATTGCTACACCTTC. Protein product: CASSMGPEPNHLDCYTF.

This chain links TRBV28 with TRBJ1-5; no definite D call. CDR3 size: 13 residues. Trimming took 6 bases from V and 1 from J, leaving 7 bases between them. Per germline, CDR1 MDHEN and CDR2 SYDVKM. CDR3 in DNA: TGTGCCAGCAGGCTGGACAGCAATCAGCCCCAGCATTTT. Residues: CASRLDSNQPQHF. The full variable domain, its missing parts supplied by reference TRBV28 and TRBJ1-5, is DVKVTQSSRYLVKRTGEKVFLECVQDMDHENMFWYRQDPGLGLRLIYFSYDVKMKEKGDIPEGYSVSREKKERFSLILESASTNQTSMYLCASRLDSNQPQHFGDGTRLSIL.

Points on this clone: Compared with germline, one end of the junction differs, possibly owing to a read error. This chain connects TRBV28 to TRBJ1-2; D is unresolved. Germline V CDR1 and CDR2: MDHEN, SYDVKM. The CDR3 consists of 16 residues. In DNA, the CDR3 is TGTGCCAGCAGTACCCCCGGGAGCCCAATAAACTATGGCTACATCTTC. This translates into CASSTPGSPINYGYIF.

This sequence joins TRBV28 and TRBJ2-7; D tentatively fits TRBD1 or TRBD2 (5 bases each). The CDR3 contains 15 residues. V lost 5 bases to trimming and J lost 1 base, with 15 bases between them. CDR1 is MDHEN, CDR2 SYDVKM, per germline. The CDR3 here is CASSPSRGASYEQYF. CDR3 bases: TGTGCCAGCAGTCCTAGCAGAGGGGCGTCCTACGAGCAGTACTTC.

V usage is TRBV23-1 and J usage is TRBJ1-6, with 10 bases lining up with TRBD1. TRBV23-1 is an open reading frame whose function is uncertain. V lost 8 bases to trimming and J lost 13 bases; unmatched junction nucleotides: 5. This CDR3 spans 12 amino acids. The CDR3 sequence: CASLGGQGPLHF. The CDR3 nucleotides read TGCGCCAGCTTGGGGGGACAGGGGCCCCTCCACTTT.

This clone was seen a handful of times. This sequence joins TRBV2 and TRBJ1-4, with TRBD1 matching over 9 bases. Trimming cost V 6 bases and J 7 bases; bases outside gene matches: 6. The CDR3 loop spans 14 amino acids. Germline V gene lookup returns CDR1 SNHLY and CDR2 FYNNEI. The CDR3 DNA reads as TGTGCCAGCAGCGTTGACAGGGGGGGTGAAAAACTGTTTTTT. Residues: CASSVDRGGEKLFF. The variable domain in full, with the rest retrieved from reference TRBV2 and TRBJ1-4, is EPEVTQTPSHQVTQMGQEVILRCVPISNHLYFYWYRQILGQKVEFLVSFYNNEISEKSEIFDDQFSVERPDGSNFTLKIRSTKLEDSAMYFCASSVDRGGEKLFFGSGTQLSVL.

The rearrangement uses TRBV6-1 and TRBJ1-2, with D possibly TRBD1 on 5 matching bases. There are 15 residues in the CDR3. Germline-derived CDR1 and CDR2 are MNHNS and SASEGT. V was trimmed by 3 bases and J by 8 bases, leaving 19 bases between them. CDR3 sequence: CASSDRQGQPSGYTF. DNA of the CDR3: TGTGCCAGCAGTGACCGGCAGGGTCAACCTTCAGGCTACACCTTC.

V gene TRBV29-1 combines with J gene TRBJ1-4, with D perhaps TRBD1 (6 bases). The CDR3 spans 13 residues. Per the germline V gene, CDR1 is SQVTM and CDR2 is ANQGSEA. The germline V and J ends were trimmed by 3 bases and 7 bases, with 12 bases remaining between them. This chain's CDR3 is CSVDTGIGEKLFF. The CDR3 nucleotides read TGCAGCGTTGATACAGGGATAGGTGAAAAACTGTTTTTT.

The V gene is TRBV7-9, the J gene TRBJ1-5; TRBD1 might be the D (6 bases). CDR1 and CDR2 from the germline V gene are SEHNR and FQNEAQ (reference sequence). The germline V and J ends were trimmed by 1 base and 7 bases, with 17 bases remaining between them. The CDR3 extends over 16 amino acids. CDR3 sequence: CASSLVRGDGSQPQHF. CDR3 bases: TGTGCCAGCAGCTTAGTAAGGGGGGATGGTAGCCAGCCCCAGCATTTT.

The chain is built from TRBV5-4 and TRBJ2-7; D perhaps matches TRBD2 (6 bases). There are 16 residues in the CDR3. Per germline, CDR1 SGHNT and CDR2 YYREEE (reference sequence). V shed 1 base and J shed 0 bases, with 14 bases lying between them. The CDR3 DNA follows: TGTGCCAGCAGCTTGAGGCGGGGCCTTAGCTCCTACGAGCAGTACTTC. Translating gives CASSLRRGLSSYEQYF.

This clone has a single count. The genes are TRBV10-3 and TRBJ2-7; possibly TRBD1 for D (6 bases). Trimming removed 7 bases at V and 4 bases at J, with 14 bases between. The CDR3 spans 13 residues. The V gene's germline CDR1 is ENHRY and CDR2 SYGVKD. Written as DNA, the CDR3 is TGTGCCATCAATACAGGGATTTCGTACGAGCAGTACTTC. This translates into CAINTGISYEQYF.

This chain uses TRBV6-5 with TRBJ2-4, with 8 nucleotides matching TRBD1. V lost 6 bases and J lost 0; bases outside the gene matches: 4. Germline-derived CDR1 and CDR2 are MNHEY and SVGAGI. The CDR3 has 15 amino acids. The CDR3 here is CASSQGALAKNIQYF. The CDR3 DNA reads TGTGCCAGCAGCCAGGGGGCCTTAGCCAAAAACATTCAGTACTTC.

The gene calls are TRBV19 and TRBJ1-5; 7 bases fit TRBD1. This CDR3 has 15 amino acids. V trimming: 4 bases; J trimming: 3 bases; junction bases outside the gene matches: 6. The germline CDR1 and CDR2 sequences are LNHDA and SQIVND (reference sequence). In DNA form, the CDR3 reads TGTGCCAGTAGTAGGGGGACAGCCACCAATCAGCCCCAGCATTTT. Translated, it gives CASSRGTATNQPQHF.